This TCR beta chain was captured in a study of blood T cell repertoires in COVID-19. Clones were read by immunoSEQ multiplex PCR, and TCRdb kept only the in-frame ones, dropping some. The sample lists some 250,000 clones, roughly 79% occurring once. The origin of this receptor is a man in his forties who had recovered from COVID-19. Sample: PBMCs or T cells enriched from blood (not recorded which).

CDR3 sequence: CASRQQGAHGYTF. In DNA, the CDR3 is TGTGCCAGCAGGCAACAGGGGGCGCATGGCTACACCTTC. The chain couples TRBV28 to TRBJ1-2, with 9 positions matching TRBD1. The CDR3 has 13 residues. V lost 6 bases and J lost 6; bases outside the gene matches: 5. CDR1 is MDHEN, CDR2 SYDVKM, per germline.